This entry lists 2 T cell receptor beta chains sequenced from one sample in a study of spatial heterogeneity in lung cancer. Described time point: sample taken at primary tumor resection. From the 5' RACE reads, TCRdb called clonotypes with MiXCR, one entry per CDR3 protein. The table shows some 23,000 distinct CDR3 sequences, with 7% occurring only once. Source: PBMCs, taken at surgery. The receptor set was obtained from a male donor with early-stage non-small cell lung cancer.

This clonotype was seen at least ten times. V is TRBV5-6 and J is TRBJ2-1; TRBD2 matches at 7 bases. This CDR3 spans 15 amino acids. Trimming cost V 4 bases and J 7 bases; bases outside gene matches: 11. CDR1 SGHDT and CDR2 YYEEEE come from the germline V gene. CDR3 protein: CASSIPGLWGNEQFF. CDR3 bases: TGTGCCAGCAGCATACCGGGACTATGGGGGAATGAGCAGTTCTTC.

The chain has TRBV9 and TRBJ1-1; D ambiguous. V lost 4 bases and J 0 bases, leaving 19 bases between the germline ends. The CDR3 is 17 residues long. CDR1 and CDR2 from the germline V gene are SGDLS and YYNGEE. CDR3: CASSTPKTHTMNTEAFF. The CDR3, as DNA: TGTGCCAGCAGCACACCCAAGACGCATACAATGAACACTGAAGCTTTCTTT.